The clone carrying this T cell receptor beta chain was recorded once. Generated by immunoSEQ multiplex PCR, the TCRdb table keeps only in-frame clones and is missing some. The data show fewer than 200,000 clones, just under 95% seen once. The data stem from a study of control samples from healthy donors and cancer patients. The J segment lost 3 bases and the V segment lost 5 bases, leaving 3 bases of the junction unmatched. There are 14 residues in the CDR3. CDR1 and CDR2 (germline): SEHNR, FQNEAQ (reference sequence). The sequenced material came from blood. This receptor was identified in a woman aged 55-70 years in good health. The chain combines TRBV7-9 with TRBJ1-4, with TRBD1 matching 7 bases. CDR3 sequence: CASSVQGPNEKLFF. CDR3 coding DNA: TGTGCCAGCAGCGTACAGGGGCCTAATGAAAAACTGTTTTTT. Supplemented by reference TRBV7-9 and TRBJ1-4, the full variable domain reads DTGVSQNPRHKITKRGQNVTFRCDPISEHNRLYWYRQTLGQGPEFLTYFQNEAQLEKSRLLSDRFSAERPKGSFSTLEIQRTEQGDSAMYLCASSVQGPNEKLFFGSGTQLSVL.